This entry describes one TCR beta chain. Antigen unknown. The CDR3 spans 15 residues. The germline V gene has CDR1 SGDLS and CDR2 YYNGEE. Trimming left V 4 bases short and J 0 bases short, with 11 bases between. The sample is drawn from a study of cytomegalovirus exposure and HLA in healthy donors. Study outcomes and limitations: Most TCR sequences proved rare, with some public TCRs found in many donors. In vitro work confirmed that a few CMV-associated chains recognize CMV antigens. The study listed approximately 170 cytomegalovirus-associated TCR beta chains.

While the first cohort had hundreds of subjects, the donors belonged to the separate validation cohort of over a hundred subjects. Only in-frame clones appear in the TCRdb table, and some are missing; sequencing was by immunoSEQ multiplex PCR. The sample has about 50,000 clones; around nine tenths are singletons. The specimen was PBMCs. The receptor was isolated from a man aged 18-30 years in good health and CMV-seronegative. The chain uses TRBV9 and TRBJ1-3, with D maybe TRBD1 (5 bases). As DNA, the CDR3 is TGTGCCAGCAGCAGGGGCAGTGACTCTGGAAACACCATATATTTT. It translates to CASSRGSDSGNTIYF.